Sequencing of this T cell receptor beta chain was carried out in a study of neurological immune-mediated disorders. TCRdb re-analysed the 5' RACE reads in MiXCR, keeping a single row per CDR3 protein. The sample shows tens of thousands of distinct CDR3 sequences, about 6% of them seen only once. This clonotype was seen ten or more times. V lost 7 bases and J 2 bases, leaving 15 bases between the germline ends. This CDR3 contains 16 residues. From germline, CDR1 is SGHAT and CDR2 FQNNGV. This receptor was identified in a woman in her 40s in good health. The sample consisted of CD4+ T cells from blood. The chain recombines TRBV11-2 with TRBJ2-6; maybe TRBD2 (7 bases). In nucleotides, the CDR3 is TGTGCCAGCACCAGAAGGGGGGGCGCTGGGGCCAACGTCCTGACTTTC. Its translation: CASTRRGGAGANVLTF.